The clone carrying this TCR beta chain occurred once. This sample stems from a study of CD8 T cells in Susac syndrome. An input of about 0.45 to 1 ug of RNA was subjected to reverse transcription using random hexamers. With immunoSEQ multiplex PCR, TCR beta CDR3 was amplified across 54 Vbeta and 13 Jbeta. MiXCR was run by TCRdb on the immunoSEQ multiplex PCR reads, yielding one entry per CDR3 protein. In the table there are about 110,000 distinct CDR3 sequences, around 97% of which are singletons. Blood CD8+ and CD4+ T cells underwent high-throughput TCR beta sequencing. The control group consisted of healthy donors matched for age and sex. Purification of the CD8+ and CD4+ T cells relied on negative isolation, and TEMRA cells underwent FACS enrichment. The germline CDR1 and CDR2 sequences are MNHEY and SVGAGI. CDR3 length: 14 amino acids. V lost 0 bases to trimming and J lost 3 bases; unmatched junction nucleotides: 1.

This sequence joins TRBV6-5 and TRBJ1-2, with 7 bases identical to TRBD1. This TCR was recovered from a human donor in good health. The source material was CD4+ T cells from PBMCs. CDR3 nucleotide sequence: TGTGCCAGCAGTTACTCGACAGGGTACTATGGCTACACCTTC. Its protein is CASSYSTGYYGYTF.